A single sample is the source of the 26 T cell receptor beta chains below, sequenced in a study of shared clonotypes between healthy human individuals. Assay used: immunoSEQ multiplex PCR; TCRdb lists only in-frame clones, some missing. The data hold over 400,000 clones, with 81% observed a single time. Material: PBMCs. These receptors were obtained from a woman in her forties in good health. Some clones in this sample may be carry-over from other donors' samples.

The rearrangement joins TRBV7-2 to TRBJ2-1, with no clear D. The CDR3 contains 15 residues. In germline, CDR1 is SGHTA, CDR2 FQGNSA. The V and J ends lost 2 bases and 5 bases respectively, with 13 bases between them. CDR3 amino acids: CASSLNWAPDNEQFF. CDR3 in DNA: TGTGCCAGCAGCTTAAATTGGGCCCCGGACAATGAGCAGTTCTTC. The whole variable domain, filled in from reference TRBV7-2 and TRBJ2-1, reads GAGVSQSPSNKVTEKGKDVELRCDPISGHTALYWYRQSLGQGLEFLIYFQGNSAPDKSGLPSDRFSAERTGGSVSTLTIQRTQQEDSAVYLCASSLNWAPDNEQFFGPGTRLTVL.

The rearrangement links TRBV11-2 to TRBJ1-2; D gene uncertain. This CDR3 is built from 13 residues. Trimming took off 5 bases at V and 0 bases at J, with 7 bases between the two ends. Germline loops: CDR1 SGHAT, CDR2 FQNNGV. CDR3 bases: TGTGCCAGCAGCCCTACAGCTAACTATGGCTACACCTTC. Translating gives CASSPTANYGYTF.

The chain couples TRBV27 to TRBJ2-1; TRBD2 aligns across 8 bases. V lost 1 base, J lost 0 bases, and 17 bases stayed unmatched. Germline-derived CDR1 and CDR2 are MNHEY and SMNVEV (reference sequence). CDR3 length: 21 amino acids. CDR3 DNA: TGTGCCAGCAGTTTATTACCCCAACTAGCGGCCATCCCCCTCTCCTACAATGAGCAGTTCTTC. It translates to CASSLLPQLAAIPLSYNEQFF.

The chain employs TRBV5-1 and TRBJ2-7; D not resolved. Germline V gene data show CDR1 as SGHRS and CDR2 as YFSETQ. The CDR3 sequence is 14 residues long. V dropped 5 bases and J dropped 0 bases, with 12 bases sitting between them. The CDR3 protein is CASSSSSPSYEQYF. CDR3 coding DNA: TGCGCCAGCAGTTCCTCCTCCCCCTCCTACGAGCAGTACTTC.

This clone was seen just once. A far larger clone lies a single base away; this is likely a read error. Other DNA sequences in this specimen translate into the identical CDR3. This chain links TRBV18 with TRBJ2-2; the D is unclear. Per germline, CDR1 KGHSH and CDR2 LQKENI. The length of the CDR3 is 13 residues. In nucleotides, the CDR3 is TGTGCTAGCTCACCAGTTTCTACCGGGGAGCTGTTTTTT. Encoded protein: CASSPVSTGELFF.

This chain joins TRBV18 and TRBJ2-1, with TRBD1 as a possible D gene (6 bases). Trimming removed 5 bases at V and 4 bases at J, with 15 bases between. Germline CDR1 KGHSH, CDR2 LQKENI. The CDR3 loop spans 15 amino acids. The DNA of the CDR3 is TGTGCCAGCTCAATCGACAGGCAACAATACAATGAGCAGTTCTTC. Its translation: CASSIDRQQYNEQFF.

As concerns this clone: One base separates it from a far larger clone, so it is likely a read error. The chain combines TRBV7-2 with TRBJ2-7; 11 positions agree with TRBD2. The CDR3 is made up of 17 amino acids. The trim removed 5 bases at V and 5 bases at J, leaving 14 bases unmatched. Germline loops: CDR1 SGHTA, CDR2 FQGNSA. The CDR3 sequence: CASSKRGGLAVTHEQYF. CDR3 coding DNA: TGTGCCAGCAGCAAGCGGGGGGGACTAGCGGTAACCCACGAGCAGTACTTC.

A remark on this clone: Distinct nucleotide sequences in the sample also encode this CDR3. The chain has TRBV11-2 and TRBJ2-1; D call uncertain. Trimming took off 5 bases at V and 4 bases at J, with 15 bases between the two ends. The CDR3 runs to 15 residues. Germline CDR1 and CDR2: SGHAT and FQNNGV. In DNA, the CDR3 is TGTGCCAGCAGCCCCATCGGCGGTCGTTACAATGAGCAGTTCTTC. Its protein product is CASSPIGGRYNEQFF.

The chain carries TRBV19 and TRBJ2-7, with D perhaps given as TRBD1 or TRBD2 (6 bases each). In germline, CDR1 is LNHDA, CDR2 SQIVND (reference sequence). This CDR3 is 16 amino acids long. V was trimmed by 3 bases and J by 0 bases, leaving 15 bases between them. DNA for the CDR3: TGTGCCAGTAGTATGGGAGGCAGGGGCAGCTCCTACGAGCAGTACTTC. Translated, it gives CASSMGGRGSSYEQYF.

This clone was picked up a small number of times. The chain employs TRBV5-1 and TRBJ2-7; TRBD2 aligns across 13 bases. This CDR3 is 15 amino acids long. Looked up from germline, CDR1 is SGHRS and CDR2 is YFSETQ. V lost 3 bases to trimming and J lost 6 bases; unmatched junction nucleotides: 6. The CDR3 DNA reads TGCGCCAGCAGCTATGGACTAGCGGGAGCGGGCGAGCAGTACTTC. This translates into CASSYGLAGAGEQYF.

To note about this clone: A far larger clone is off by one base, so a read error is likely. The same CDR3 also results from other DNA sequences found in this sample. CDR3 sequence (DNA): TGTGCTAGCAGCCAAGACGGGGCAGAAAATGAAAAACTGTTTTTT. It yields the protein CASSQDGAENEKLFF. This sequence joins TRBV4-2 and TRBJ1-4, with D possibly being TRBD1 (5 bases). Germline values: CDR1 LGHNA, CDR2 YNFKEQ. This CDR3 is built from 15 residues.

As regards this clone: A far larger clone lies a single base away; this is likely a read error. The V call is TRBV30, the J call TRBJ1-1; the D is unclear. The length of the CDR3 is 14 residues. In germline, CDR1 is GTSNPN, CDR2 SVGIG (reference sequence). This CDR3 is CAWSVRGINTGAFF. In nucleotides, the CDR3 is TGTGCCTGGAGTGTGAGAGGGATAAACACTGGAGCTTTCTTT.

Comments on this clone: A far larger clone differs by one base, so this is likely a read error. V gene TRBV28 combines with J gene TRBJ1-4, with 8 bases fitting TRBD1. In germline, CDR1 is MDHEN, CDR2 SYDVKM. The CDR3 is made up of 14 amino acids. CDR3 coding DNA: TGTGCCAGCAGACTACAGGGGGACGATGAAAAACTGGTTTTT. Translated, it gives CASRLQGDDEKLVF.

This clone has just a few counts. This specimen includes other DNA sequences encoding the same CDR3. The rearrangement joins TRBV19 to TRBJ2-1, with D possibly matching TRBD2 (6 bases). Trimming took off 10 bases at V and 5 bases at J, with 21 bases between the two ends. CDR3 size: 15 residues. The germline CDR1 and CDR2 sequences are LNHDA and SQIVND (reference sequence). This CDR3 reads CATVGGSLGHNEQFF. The CDR3 bases are TGTGCCACTGTCGGAGGGTCCTTGGGTCACAATGAGCAGTTCTTC.

DNA for the CDR3: TGTGCCAGCAGCCTTCGTTTCGAGCAGTTCTTC. Translating gives CASSLRFEQFF. The chain combines TRBV28 with TRBJ2-1; D is uncertain. V was cut by 6 bases and J by 10 bases, with 10 bases left in between. The CDR3 consists of 11 residues. Germline V CDR1 and CDR2: MDHEN, SYDVKM.

The rearrangement joins TRBV6-4 to TRBJ2-7; 9 bases are a match to TRBD2. Gene TRBJ2-1 matches the end of the DNA better, so the J call may be wrong. Per germline, CDR1 MRHNA and CDR2 SNTAGT. This CDR3 is 15 amino acids long. CDR3 in amino acids: CASSVAVAGVHEQFF. The CDR3 DNA is TGTGCCAGCAGTGTTGCGGTAGCGGGAGTGCATGAGCAGTTCTTC.

This clone was detected only once. The chain combines TRBV7-2 with TRBJ2-7; TRBD1 aligns across 8 bases. The CDR3 is 15 amino acids. Trimming took 5 bases from V and 5 from J; bases not matched to a gene: 11. Germline V gene data show CDR1 as SGHTA and CDR2 as FQGNSA. CDR3 sequence: CASSIRTGQGNEQYF. CDR3 nucleotide sequence: TGTGCCAGCAGCATTAGGACCGGACAGGGTAACGAGCAGTACTTC.

In regard to this clone: This specimen includes other DNA sequences encoding the same CDR3. This chain links TRBV7-2 with TRBJ1-4; 8 positions match TRBD1. Germline V lookup: CDR1 SGHTA, CDR2 FQGNSA. The CDR3 contains 15 residues. J lost 8 bases, V lost 0 bases, and 5 bases had no gene match. CDR3 sequence: CASSLAGTGGEKLFF. The DNA of the CDR3 is TGTGCCAGCAGCTTAGCCGGGACAGGCGGAGAAAAACTGTTTTTT.

This clone occurred a few times. The CDR3 loop is CASSLAGVSGELFF. CDR3 nucleotide sequence: TGTGCCAGCAGCTTAGCCGGGGTTTCCGGGGAGCTGTTTTTT. The chain is built from TRBV7-2 and TRBJ2-2, with a possible D match to TRBD2 (5 bases). CDR1 and CDR2 from the germline V gene are SGHTA and FQGNSA. The CDR3 is 14 amino acids. V lost 0 bases and J lost 6, with 8 bases in between. Together with reference TRBV7-2 and TRBJ2-2, the CDR3 gives the full variable domain: GAGVSQSPSNKVTEKGKDVELRCDPISGHTALYWYRQSLGQGLEFLIYFQGNSAPDKSGLPSDRFSAERTGGSVSTLTIQRTQQEDSAVYLCASSLAGVSGELFFGEGSRLTVL.

This chain uses TRBV10-3 with TRBJ2-7, with 14 bases that match TRBD2. Germline trimming cut 10 bases from V and 5 bases from J; bases unmatched to any gene: 10. This CDR3 comprises 15 residues. Germline CDR1 and CDR2: ENHRY and SYGVKD. The CDR3 nucleotides are TGTGCCAACTCGGGACTAGCGGGAGACCCCCACGAGCAGTACTTC. Its protein is CANSGLAGDPHEQYF.

This sequence joins TRBV19 and TRBJ1-5; 8 bases align to TRBD1. The CDR3 sequence is 18 residues long. V shed 1 base and J 6 bases; nucleotides not matched to a gene: 14. The germline V gene encodes CDR1 LNHDA and CDR2 SQIVND (reference sequence). The CDR3, as DNA: TGTGCCAGTAGTATAGGTCGAGCCAGGGGGCGCGGTACTCAGCCCCAGCATTTT. Translated: CASSIGRARGRGTQPQHF. Full variable domain (outside the CDR3, taken from reference TRBV19 and TRBJ1-5): DGGITQSPKYLFRKEGQNVTLSCEQNLNHDAMYWYRQDPGQGLRLIYYSQIVNDFQKGDIAEGYSVSREKKESFPLTVTSAQKNPTAFYLCASSIGRARGRGTQPQHFGDGTRLSIL.

This sequence joins TRBV10-3 and TRBJ2-3; TRBD2 might be the D (6 bases). Germline V gene data show CDR1 as ENHRY and CDR2 as SYGVKD. CDR3 size: 14 residues. The V end was cut by 7 bases, the J end by 4 bases, with 15 bases between. The CDR3 region has the DNA TGTGCCATCAAACTGACTAGTTCGGCAGATACGCAGTATTTT. Protein sequence: CAIKLTSSADTQYF.

V usage is TRBV28 and J usage is TRBJ2-4; D unclear. This CDR3 comprises 12 residues. CDR1 is MDHEN and CDR2 is SYDVKM in the germline V gene. V lost 2 bases and J lost 8, with 7 bases in between. DNA of the CDR3: TGTGCCAGCAGTTTAAAGGCCGACATTCAGTACTTC. As protein: CASSLKADIQYF.

Concerning this clone: This may be a read error: a much more frequent sequence differs by one nucleotide. J is TRBJ2-7 and V is TRBV7-2; 8 positions match TRBD2. The germline gives CDR1 SGHTA, CDR2 FQGNSA. V was pared by 1 base and J by 4 bases, with 15 bases of the junction left unmatched. The CDR3 is 18 amino acids. CDR3 nucleotides: TGTGCCAGCAGCTTAGTGGGCTCAACGGGAGGGGCGGGGTACGAGCAGTACTTC. Its translation is CASSLVGSTGGAGYEQYF.

The gene calls are TRBV14 and TRBJ2-7; the D is unclear. V was pared by 4 bases and J by 8 bases, with 12 bases between. The CDR3 extends over 12 amino acids. The germline gives CDR1 SGHDN, CDR2 FVKESK. CDR3: CASSLQIDQQYF. For the CDR3, the DNA is TGTGCCAGCAGCCTTCAAATAGATCAGCAGTACTTC. Full variable domain (missing parts from reference TRBV14 and TRBJ2-7): EAGVTQFPSHSVIEKGQTVTLRCDPISGHDNLYWYRRVMGKEIKFLLHFVKESKQDESGMPNNRFLAERTGGTYSTLKVQPAELEDSGVYFCASSLQIDQQYFGPGTRLTVT.

The chain has TRBV5-8 and TRBJ1-5; no reliable D call. V lost 0 bases, J lost 9 bases, and 7 bases lay in between. The CDR3 consists of 12 residues. Germline CDR1 is SGHTS and CDR2 is YDEGEE. The CDR3 DNA follows: TGTGCCAGCAGCTTGGTTAAGCGGCCCCAGCATTTT. It specifies CASSLVKRPQHF.